This T cell receptor beta chain was sequenced in a study of T cell changes during pregnancy in multiple sclerosis (dated by TCRdb to about 2019). Context from the whole study: In women with multiple sclerosis, the researchers looked at how the T cell repertoire shifted as pregnancy progressed.

The CDR1 and CDR2 encoded by the germline V gene are ENHRY and SYGVKD. Trimming costs V 0 bases and J 4 bases, and their ends lie 10 bases apart. The CDR3 runs 14 residues from the cysteine to the phenylalanine. The entry retains the CDR3 DNA only, 42 bases that are in frame from base 1. A word on this clone: Its binding antigen is unknown. No much larger clone is present one base from it, and per-base qualities are unavailable.

Receptors were amplified or captured by the immunoSEQ multiplex PCR assay. TCRdb limited this immuneACCESS table to in-frame rearrangements with V and J called. A share of clones is missing; checked studies link under half to unresolved V genes, and the rest is unexplained. For this sample the table gives about 53,000 clones, of which roughly 91% were detected only once. Less than 0.5% of the sample rests with the top ten. The chain couples TRBV10-3 to TRBJ2-7; the D segment could be TRBD1, given 6 matching bases. The TCR was taken from a female donor with multiple sclerosis, enrolled in a pregnancy study. The sample here was CD4+ T cells from peripheral blood mononuclear cells, taken in the third trimester of pregnancy. Read as DNA, the sequence is TGTGCCATCAGTGAGTCAACAGGGCGATACGAGCAGTACTTC. Protein translation: CAISESTGRYEQYF.